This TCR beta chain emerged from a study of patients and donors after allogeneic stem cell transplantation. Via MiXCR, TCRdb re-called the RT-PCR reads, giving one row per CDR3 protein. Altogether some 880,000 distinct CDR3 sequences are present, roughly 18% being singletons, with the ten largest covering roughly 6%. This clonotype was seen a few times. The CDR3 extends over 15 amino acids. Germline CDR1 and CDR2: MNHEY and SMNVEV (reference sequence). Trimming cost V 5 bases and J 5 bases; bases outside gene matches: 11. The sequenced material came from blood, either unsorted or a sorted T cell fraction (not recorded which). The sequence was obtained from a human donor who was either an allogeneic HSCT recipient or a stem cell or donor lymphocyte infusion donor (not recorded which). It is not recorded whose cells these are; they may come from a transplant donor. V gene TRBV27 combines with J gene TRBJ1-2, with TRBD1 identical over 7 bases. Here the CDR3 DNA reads TGTGCCAGCAGTGGGACAGCTGTAAAGTCATATGGCTACACCTTC. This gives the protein CASSGTAVKSYGYTF.